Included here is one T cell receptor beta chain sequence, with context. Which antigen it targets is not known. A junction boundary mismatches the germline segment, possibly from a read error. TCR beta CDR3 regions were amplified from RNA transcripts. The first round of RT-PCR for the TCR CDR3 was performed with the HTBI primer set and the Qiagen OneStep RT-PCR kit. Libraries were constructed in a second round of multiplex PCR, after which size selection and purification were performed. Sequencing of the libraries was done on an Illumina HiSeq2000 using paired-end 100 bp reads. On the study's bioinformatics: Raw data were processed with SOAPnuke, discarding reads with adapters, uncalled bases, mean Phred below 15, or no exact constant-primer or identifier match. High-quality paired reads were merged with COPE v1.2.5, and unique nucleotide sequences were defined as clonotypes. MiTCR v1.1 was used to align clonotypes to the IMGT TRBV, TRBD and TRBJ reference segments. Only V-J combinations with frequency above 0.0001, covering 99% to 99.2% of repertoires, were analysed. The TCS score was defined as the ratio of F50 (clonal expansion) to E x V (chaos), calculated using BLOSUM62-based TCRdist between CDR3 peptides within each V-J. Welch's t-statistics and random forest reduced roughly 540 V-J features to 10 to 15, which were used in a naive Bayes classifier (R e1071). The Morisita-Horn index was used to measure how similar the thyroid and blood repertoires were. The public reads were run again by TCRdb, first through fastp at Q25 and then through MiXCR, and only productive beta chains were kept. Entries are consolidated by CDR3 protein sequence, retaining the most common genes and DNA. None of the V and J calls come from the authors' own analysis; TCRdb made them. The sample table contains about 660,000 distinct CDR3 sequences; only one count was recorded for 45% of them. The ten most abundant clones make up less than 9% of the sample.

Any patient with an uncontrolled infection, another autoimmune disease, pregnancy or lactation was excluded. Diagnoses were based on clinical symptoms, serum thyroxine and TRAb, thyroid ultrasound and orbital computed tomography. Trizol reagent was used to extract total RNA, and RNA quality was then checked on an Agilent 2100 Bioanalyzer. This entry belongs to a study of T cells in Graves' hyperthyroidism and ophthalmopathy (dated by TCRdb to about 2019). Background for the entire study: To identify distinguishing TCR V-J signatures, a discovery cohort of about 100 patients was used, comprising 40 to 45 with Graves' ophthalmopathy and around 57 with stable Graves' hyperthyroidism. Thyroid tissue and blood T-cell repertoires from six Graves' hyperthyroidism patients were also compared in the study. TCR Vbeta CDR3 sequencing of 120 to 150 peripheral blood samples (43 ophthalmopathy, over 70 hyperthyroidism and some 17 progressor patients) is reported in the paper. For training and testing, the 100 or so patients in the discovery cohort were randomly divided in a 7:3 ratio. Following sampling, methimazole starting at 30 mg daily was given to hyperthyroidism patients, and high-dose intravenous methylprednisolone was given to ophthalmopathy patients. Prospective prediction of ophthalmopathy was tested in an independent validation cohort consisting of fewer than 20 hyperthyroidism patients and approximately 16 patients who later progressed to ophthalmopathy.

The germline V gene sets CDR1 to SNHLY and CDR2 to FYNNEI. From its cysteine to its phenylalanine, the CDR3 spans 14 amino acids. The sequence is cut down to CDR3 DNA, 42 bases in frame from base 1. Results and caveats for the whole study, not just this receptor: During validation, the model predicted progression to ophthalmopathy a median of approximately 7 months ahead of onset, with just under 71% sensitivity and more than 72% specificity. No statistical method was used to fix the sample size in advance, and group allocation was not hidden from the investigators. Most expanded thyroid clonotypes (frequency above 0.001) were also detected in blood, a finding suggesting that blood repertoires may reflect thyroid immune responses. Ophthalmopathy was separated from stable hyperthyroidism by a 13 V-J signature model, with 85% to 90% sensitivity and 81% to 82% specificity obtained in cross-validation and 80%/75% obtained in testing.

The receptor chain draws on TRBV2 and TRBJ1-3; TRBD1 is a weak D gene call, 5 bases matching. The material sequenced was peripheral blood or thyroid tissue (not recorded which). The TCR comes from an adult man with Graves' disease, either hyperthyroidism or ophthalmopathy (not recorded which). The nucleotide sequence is TGTGCCAGCAGTGAGCAGGGACCTGGAAACGCCATATATTTT. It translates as CASSEQGPGNAIYF. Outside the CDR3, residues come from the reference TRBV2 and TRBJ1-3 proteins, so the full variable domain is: EPEVTQTPSHQVTQMGQEVILRCVPISNHLYFYWYRQILGQKVEFLVSFYNNEISEKSEIFDDQFSVERPDGSNFTLKIRSTKLEDSAMYFCASSEQGPGNAIYFGEGSWLTVV.